Listed below are T cell receptor beta chains from one sample, sequenced in a study of blood T cell repertoires in COVID-19. Clones were sequenced by immunoSEQ multiplex PCR, and TCRdb holds only the in-frame ones, with some missing. The sample lists about 100,000 clones; roughly 90% were seen once. The sample was peripheral blood. These receptors all come from a man between 60 and 75 years old with acute or convalescent COVID-19. Each CDR3 is given with its conserved first and last residue. D genes are given only for firm matches. Clone size is stated in some rows and not others, as once, few, many or a class when expanded.

V: TRBV7-2; D: TRBD1; size: -; J: TRBJ1-2; CDR3: CASSQGGGGDYGYTF; DNA: TGTGCCAGCAGCCAGGGGGGAGGAGGAGACTATGGCTACACCTTC
V: TRBV5-1; D: -; size: -; J: TRBJ2-1; CDR3: CASSLFGNSYNEQFF; DNA: TGCGCCAGCAGCTTGTTCGGGAACTCCTACAATGAGCAGTTCTTC
V: TRBV5-1; D: TRBD1; size: -; J: TRBJ2-1; CDR3: CASSSFGGQGMPSSYNEQFF; DNA: TGCGCCAGCAGCTCATTCGGGGGACAGGGCATGCCGAGCTCCTACAATGAGCAGTTCTTC
V: TRBV6-5; D: -; size: -; J: TRBJ1-3; CDR3: CASSKQGGFGNTIYF; DNA: TGTGCCAGCAGTAAACAAGGGGGTTTTGGAAACACCATATATTTT
V: TRBV5-4; D: -; size: once; J: TRBJ2-5; CDR3: CASSQDPGLRETQYF; DNA: TGTGCCAGCAGCCAAGATCCGGGACTCCGAGAGACCCAGTACTTC
V: TRBV7-6; D: TRBD1; size: -; J: TRBJ1-4; CDR3: CASSLFPTGPNEKLFF; DNA: TGTGCCAGCAGCTTATTCCCGACAGGGCCTAATGAAAAACTGTTTTTT
V: TRBV9; D: TRBD1; size: -; J: TRBJ1-2; CDR3: CASSVSGTVYGYTF; DNA: TGTGCCAGCAGCGTATCCGGGACAGTTTATGGCTACACCTTC
V: TRBV18; D: -; size: -; J: TRBJ1-6; CDR3: CASSPQGGGNSPLHF; DNA: TGTGCCAGCTCACCACAGGGAGGGGGTAATTCACCCCTCCACTTT
V: TRBV9; D: TRBD2; size: -; J: TRBJ2-7; CDR3: CASSLTSGSRYEQYF; DNA: TGTGCCAGCAGCTTGACTAGCGGGAGTCGGTACGAGCAGTACTTC
V: TRBV11-2; D: TRBD2; size: -; J: TRBJ2-2; CDR3: CASSFQGGRVSGELFF; DNA: TGTGCCAGCAGCTTCCAGGGCGGGAGGGTGTCCGGGGAGCTGTTTTTT
V: TRBV7-2; D: -; size: -; J: TRBJ2-5; CDR3: CASSMGLSKETQYF; DNA: TGTGCCAGCAGCATGGGCCTCTCGAAGGAGACCCAGTACTTC
V: TRBV7-9; D: -; size: -; J: TRBJ1-2; CDR3: CASSLPRQSGSNYGYTF; DNA: TGTGCCAGCAGCTTACCGCGACAGAGTGGTTCTAACTATGGCTACACCTTC
V: TRBV16; D: -; size: -; J: TRBJ1-1; CDR3: CASSQIQMNTEAFF; DNA: TGTGCCAGCAGCCAAATACAGATGAACACTGAAGCTTTCTTT
V: TRBV11-2; D: -; size: -; J: TRBJ2-5; CDR3: CASSLVSTRVQETQYF; DNA: TGTGCCAGCAGCTTAGTCAGTACTAGGGTACAAGAGACCCAGTACTTC
V: TRBV6-5; D: TRBD2; size: -; J: TRBJ2-7; CDR3: CASTGLAGIEQYF; DNA: TGTGCCAGCACGGGCCTAGCGGGAATCGAGCAGTACTTC
V: TRBV2; D: -; size: -; J: TRBJ1-1; CDR3: CASRRGGGRRDTEAFF; DNA: TGTGCCAGCAGGAGGGGGGGAGGAAGGAGGGACACTGAAGCTTTCTTT
V: TRBV7-7; D: -; size: -; J: TRBJ2-3; CDR3: CASSLSRLDTQYF; DNA: TGTGCCAGCAGCTTATCCAGATTAGATACGCAGTATTTT
V: TRBV7-8; D: TRBD2; size: once; J: TRBJ2-3; CDR3: CASSRYGIVLAGGSLWGTDTQYF; DNA: TGTGCCAGCAGCCGTTATGGTATCGTACTAGCGGGAGGGAGCCTTTGGGGGACAGATACGCAGTATTTT
V: TRBV30; D: -; size: -; J: TRBJ1-1; CDR3: CAWRDWGELWNTEAFF; DNA: TGTGCCTGGAGGGATTGGGGAGAACTATGGAACACTGAAGCTTTCTTT
V: TRBV18; D: -; size: once; J: TRBJ2-7; CDR3: CASSQNGQPEQYF; DNA: TGTGCCAGCTCACAAAACGGACAGCCCGAGCAGTACTTC
V: TRBV10-1; D: TRBD1; size: -; J: TRBJ1-1; CDR3: CAIPRGARLEAFF; DNA: TGCGCCATCCCCAGGGGGGCCCGACTTGAAGCTTTCTTT
V: TRBV7-9; D: -; size: -; J: TRBJ1-1; CDR3: CASSLEIRNTEAFF; DNA: TGTGCCAGCAGCTTAGAAATCCGGAACACTGAAGCTTTCTTT
V: TRBV10-1; D: TRBD1; size: few; J: TRBJ2-1; CDR3: CASSEDRGGDEQFF; DNA: TGCGCCAGCAGTGAAGACAGGGGTGGTGATGAGCAGTTCTTC
V: TRBV11-2; D: -; size: -; J: TRBJ2-7; CDR3: CASSLGVVHEQYF; DNA: TGTGCCAGCAGCTTAGGCGTGGTCCACGAGCAGTACTTC
V: TRBV27; D: -; size: -; J: TRBJ1-2; CDR3: CASSLASRGYGYTF; DNA: TGTGCCAGCAGTTTGGCGTCTCGAGGCTATGGCTACACCTTC
V: TRBV24-1; D: -; size: -; J: TRBJ1-1; CDR3: CATSDLTGEAFF; DNA: TGTGCCACCAGTGATTTGACAGGGGAAGCTTTCTTT
V: TRBV28; D: TRBD1; size: few; J: TRBJ1-2; CDR3: CASSPPGQLNYGYTF; DNA: TGTGCCAGCAGTCCTCCGGGACAGCTTAACTATGGCTACACCTTC
V: TRBV15; D: TRBD2; size: -; J: TRBJ2-2; CDR3: CATSRAVGVAGLTGELFF; DNA: TGTGCCACCAGCAGAGCCGTAGGGGTAGCGGGACTCACCGGGGAGCTGTTTTTT
V: TRBV7-2; D: -; size: -; J: TRBJ1-1; CDR3: CASSFLGHNEAFF; DNA: TGTGCCAGCAGCTTCCTCGGACACAATGAAGCTTTCTTT
V: TRBV2; D: -; size: -; J: TRBJ2-1; CDR3: CASSLQPPRRFF; DNA: TGTGCCAGCAGTTTACAGCCTCCCCGACGCTTCTTC
V: TRBV7-2; D: -; size: once; J: TRBJ1-2; CDR3: CASSPRDGYTF; DNA: TGTGCCAGCAGCCCCCGGGATGGCTACACCTTC
V: TRBV11-2; D: -; size: -; J: TRBJ2-5; CDR3: CASSPDQGLKTQYF; DNA: TGTGCCAGCAGCCCCGACCAGGGACTTAAGACCCAGTACTTC
V: TRBV7-9; D: TRBD1; size: -; J: TRBJ2-2; CDR3: CASSNSLTGGNTGELFF; DNA: TGTGCCAGCAGCAACTCCCTAACAGGGGGCAACACCGGGGAGCTGTTTTTT
V: TRBV10-2; D: TRBD2; size: -; J: TRBJ2-1; CDR3: CASSEATSGGFDEQFF; DNA: TGCGCCAGCAGTGAAGCTACTAGCGGGGGTTTTGATGAGCAGTTCTTC
V: TRBV2; D: TRBD1; size: once; J: TRBJ2-7; CDR3: CASSERTGYEQYF; DNA: TGTGCCAGCAGTGAGCGGACAGGCTACGAGCAGTACTTC
V: TRBV30; D: TRBD1; size: -; J: TRBJ2-7; CDR3: CAWSDDTGTGGTVQYF; DNA: TGTGCCTGGAGTGATGACACCGGGACAGGGGGTACGGTGCAGTACTTC
V: TRBV18; D: -; size: -; J: TRBJ2-1; CDR3: CASSPDTYNEQFF; DNA: TGTGCCAGCTCACCAGACACCTACAATGAGCAGTTCTTC
V: TRBV6-2/TRBV6-3; D: -; size: once; J: TRBJ1-4; CDR3: CASSYGQDEKLFF; DNA: TGTGCCAGCAGTTACGGCCAGGATGAAAAACTGTTTTTT
V: TRBV12-3/TRBV12-4; D: TRBD2; size: -; J: TRBJ2-7; CDR3: CASSRGEYYEQYF; DNA: TGTGCCAGCTCTCGGGGGGAGTACTACGAGCAGTACTTC
V: TRBV12-3/TRBV12-4; D: -; size: -; J: TRBJ1-2; CDR3: CASSLGNGMITF; DNA: TGTGCCAGCAGTTTGGGCAACGGGATGATCACCTTC
V: TRBV5-1; D: TRBD2; size: -; J: TRBJ2-7; CDR3: CASSTMTSGSYEQYF; DNA: TGCGCCAGCAGCACCATGACTAGCGGGAGTTACGAGCAGTACTTC